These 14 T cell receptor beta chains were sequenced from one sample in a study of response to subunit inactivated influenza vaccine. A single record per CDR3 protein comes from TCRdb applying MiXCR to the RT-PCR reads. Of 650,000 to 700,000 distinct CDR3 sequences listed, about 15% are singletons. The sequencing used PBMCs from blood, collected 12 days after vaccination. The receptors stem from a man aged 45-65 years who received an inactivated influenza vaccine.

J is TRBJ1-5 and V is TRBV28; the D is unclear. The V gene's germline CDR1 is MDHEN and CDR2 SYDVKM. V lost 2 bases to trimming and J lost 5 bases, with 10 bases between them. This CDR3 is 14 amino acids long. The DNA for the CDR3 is TGTGCCAGCAGTTTAAGTCACGGCGATCAGCCCCAGCATTTT. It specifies CASSLSHGDQPQHF.

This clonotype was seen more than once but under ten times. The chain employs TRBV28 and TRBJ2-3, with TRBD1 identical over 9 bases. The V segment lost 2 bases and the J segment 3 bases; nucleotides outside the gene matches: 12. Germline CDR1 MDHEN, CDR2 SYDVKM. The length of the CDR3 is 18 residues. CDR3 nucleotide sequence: TGTGCCAGCAGTTTAACGACCCCCGGACAGGGGTTGACAGATACGCAGTATTTT. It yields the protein CASSLTTPGQGLTDTQYF.

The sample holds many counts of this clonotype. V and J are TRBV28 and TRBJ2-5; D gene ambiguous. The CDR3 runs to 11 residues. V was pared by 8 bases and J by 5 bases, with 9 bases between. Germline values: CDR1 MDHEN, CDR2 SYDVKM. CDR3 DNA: TGTGCCAGCCTGAAGTGGGAGACCCAGTACTTC. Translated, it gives CASLKWETQYF.

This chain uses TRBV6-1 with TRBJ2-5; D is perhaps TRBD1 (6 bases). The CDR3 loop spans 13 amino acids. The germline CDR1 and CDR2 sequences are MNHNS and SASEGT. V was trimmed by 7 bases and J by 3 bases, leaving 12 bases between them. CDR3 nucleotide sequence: TGTGCCAGCACGGGCAGGGGCAAAGAGACCCAGTACTTC. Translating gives CASTGRGKETQYF.

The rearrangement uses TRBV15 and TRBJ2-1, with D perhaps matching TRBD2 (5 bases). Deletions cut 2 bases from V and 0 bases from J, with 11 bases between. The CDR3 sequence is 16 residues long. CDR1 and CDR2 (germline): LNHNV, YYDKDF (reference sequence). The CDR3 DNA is TGTGCCACCAGCAGAACCACTAGGCGCTCCTACAATGAGCAGTTCTTC. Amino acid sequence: CATSRTTRRSYNEQFF.

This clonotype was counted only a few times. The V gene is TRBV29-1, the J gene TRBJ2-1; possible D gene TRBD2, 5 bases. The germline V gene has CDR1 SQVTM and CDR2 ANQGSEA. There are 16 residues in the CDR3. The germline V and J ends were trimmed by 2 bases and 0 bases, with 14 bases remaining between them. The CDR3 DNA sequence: TGCAGCGTTGAAATCCTAGCAAGGAGCTCCTACAATGAGCAGTTCTTC. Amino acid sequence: CSVEILARSSYNEQFF.

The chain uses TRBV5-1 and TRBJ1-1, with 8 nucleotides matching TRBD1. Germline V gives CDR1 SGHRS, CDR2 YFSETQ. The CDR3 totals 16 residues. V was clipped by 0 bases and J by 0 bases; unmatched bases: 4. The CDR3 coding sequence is TGCGCCAGCAGCTTGGCCGGGGACAGGTTGAACACTGAAGCTTTCTTT. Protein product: CASSLAGDRLNTEAFF. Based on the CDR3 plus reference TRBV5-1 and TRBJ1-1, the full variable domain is KAGVTQTPRYLIKTRGQQVTLSCSPISGHRSVSWYQQTPGQGLQFLFEYFSETQRNKGNFPGRFSGRQFSNSRSEMNVSTLELGDSALYLCASSLAGDRLNTEAFFGQGTRLTVV.

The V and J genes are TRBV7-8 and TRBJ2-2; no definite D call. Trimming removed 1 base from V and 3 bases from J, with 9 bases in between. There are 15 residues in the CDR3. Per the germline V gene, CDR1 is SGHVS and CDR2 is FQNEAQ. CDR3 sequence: CASSLGADYTGELFF. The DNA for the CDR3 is TGTGCCAGCAGCTTAGGGGCAGACTACACCGGGGAGCTGTTTTTT.

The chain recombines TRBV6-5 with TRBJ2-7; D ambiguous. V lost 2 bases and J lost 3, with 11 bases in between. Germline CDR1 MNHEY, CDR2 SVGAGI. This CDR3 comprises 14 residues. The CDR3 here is CASSYGVAFYEQYF. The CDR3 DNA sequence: TGTGCCAGCAGTTACGGAGTGGCTTTCTACGAGCAGTACTTC.

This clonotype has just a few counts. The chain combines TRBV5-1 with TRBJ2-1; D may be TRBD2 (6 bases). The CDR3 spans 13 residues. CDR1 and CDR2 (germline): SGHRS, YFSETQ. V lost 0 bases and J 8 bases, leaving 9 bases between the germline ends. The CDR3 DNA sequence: TGCGCCAGCAGCTTGGACGGGAGCGATGAGCAGTTCTTC. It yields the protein CASSLDGSDEQFF.

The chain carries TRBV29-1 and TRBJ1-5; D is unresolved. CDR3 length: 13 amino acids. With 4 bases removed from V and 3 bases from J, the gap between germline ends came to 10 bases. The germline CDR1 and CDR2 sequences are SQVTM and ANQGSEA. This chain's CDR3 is CSVGYDFNQPQHF. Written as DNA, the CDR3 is TGCAGCGTTGGGTATGACTTCAATCAGCCCCAGCATTTT.

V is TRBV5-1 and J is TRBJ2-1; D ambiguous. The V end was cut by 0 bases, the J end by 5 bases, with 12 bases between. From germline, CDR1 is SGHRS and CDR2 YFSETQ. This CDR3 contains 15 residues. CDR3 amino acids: CASSLVFWRDNEQFF. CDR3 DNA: TGCGCCAGCAGCTTGGTGTTCTGGAGAGACAATGAGCAGTTCTTC.

The CDR3 here is CASSTGTAFDEQYF. The CDR3 nucleotides read TGTGCCAGCAGTACCGGGACAGCTTTTGACGAGCAGTACTTC. The V call is TRBV6-2 or TRBV6-3, the J call TRBJ2-7; 7 nucleotides agree with TRBD1. Germline V gene sequence: CDR1 MNHEY, CDR2 SVGEGT. The CDR3 spans 14 residues. Trimming removed 5 bases from V and 5 bases from J; junction bases left unmatched: 9.

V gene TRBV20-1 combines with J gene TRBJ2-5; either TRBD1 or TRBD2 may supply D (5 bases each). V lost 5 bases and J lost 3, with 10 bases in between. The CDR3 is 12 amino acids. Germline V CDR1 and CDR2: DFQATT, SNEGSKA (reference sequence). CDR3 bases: TGCAGTGCTTCTGGGGGAAAAGAGACCCAGTACTTC. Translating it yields CSASGGKETQYF.